These 17 T cell receptor beta chains originate from one sample sequenced in a study of blood T cell repertoires in COVID-19. Repertoires were generated with immunoSEQ multiplex PCR, while TCRdb's copy carries only in-frame clones and drops some. The sample holds roughly 200,000 clones, over 80% seen once. The sequenced sample consisted of PBMCs or T cells enriched from blood (not recorded which). Receptor source: a man aged 30 to 39 who had recovered from COVID-19.

The chain couples TRBV2 to TRBJ2-5, with a tentative D call TRBD2 (5 bases). Germline V gene data show CDR1 as SNHLY and CDR2 as FYNNEI. Trimming took off 7 bases at V and 4 bases at J, with 13 bases between the two ends. The CDR3 spans 13 residues. This CDR3 reads CASTSRGPETQYF. CDR3 DNA sequence: TGTGCCAGCACTTCTAGAGGGCCAGAGACCCAGTACTTC.

The chain has TRBV15 and TRBJ2-7, with a tentative D call TRBD2 (5 bases). Between the trimmed V and J ends, which lost 2 bases and 0 bases, there was a span of 8 bases. This CDR3 has 14 residues. Germline CDR1 reads LNHNV; CDR2 reads YYDKDF (reference sequence). CDR3 region: CATSRTRVSYEQYF. Written as DNA, the CDR3 is TGTGCCACCAGCAGAACTAGGGTCTCCTACGAGCAGTACTTC.

The gene calls are TRBV27 and TRBJ2-3; D uncertain. This CDR3 has 14 amino acids. V was cut by 1 base and J by 0 bases, with 5 bases left in between. CDR1 and CDR2 (germline): MNHEY, SMNVEV (reference sequence). The CDR3 sequence: CASSLYPSTDTQYF. Written as DNA, the CDR3 is TGTGCCAGCAGTTTATATCCTAGCACAGATACGCAGTATTTT.

The chain uses TRBV7-9 and TRBJ2-1, with 11 bases matching TRBD2. CDR3 size: 15 residues. The V gene end was trimmed by 6 bases and the J gene end by 4 bases; junction bases not matched to a gene: 5. CDR1 and CDR2 from the germline V gene are SEHNR and FQNEAQ (reference sequence). The CDR3 protein is CASRALAGDYNEQFF. The CDR3 coding sequence is TGTGCCAGCAGAGCACTAGCGGGAGATTACAATGAGCAGTTCTTC.

V is TRBV2 and J is TRBJ2-3, with 13 bases lining up with TRBD2. J lost 2 bases, V lost 6 bases, and 5 bases had no gene match. Germline V gene lookup returns CDR1 SNHLY and CDR2 FYNNEI. CDR3 size: 16 residues. As DNA, the CDR3 is TGTGCCAGCAGGTCCACTAGCGGGGGGGCCACAGATACGCAGTATTTT. Translation gives CASRSTSGGATDTQYF.

The chain uses TRBV24-1 and TRBJ2-1, with unresolved D. CDR1 KGHDR and CDR2 SFDVKD come from the germline V gene. V lost 4 bases and J 2 bases, leaving 14 bases between the germline ends. This CDR3 spans 16 amino acids. CDR3 bases: TGTGCCACCAGTGACGTCCCGGAGAACCCCTACAATGAGCAGTTCTTC. Translation gives CATSDVPENPYNEQFF.

The rearrangement uses TRBV19 and TRBJ1-3; D uncertain. Germline CDR1 LNHDA, CDR2 SQIVND (reference sequence). V was trimmed by 4 bases and J by 1 base, leaving 11 bases between them. This CDR3 comprises 15 residues. As DNA, the CDR3 is TGTGCCAGTAGTAAATACAGATCATCTGGAAACACCATATATTTT. Encoded protein: CASSKYRSSGNTIYF.

This chain uses TRBV4-3 with TRBJ2-7, with 7 bases fitting TRBD2. Trimming removed 0 bases from V and 3 bases from J; junction bases left unmatched: 8. CDR1 and CDR2 from the germline V gene are LGHNA and YSLEER. The CDR3 contains 16 residues. The CDR3: CASSQDYPSGNYEQYF. CDR3 nucleotide sequence: TGCGCCAGCAGCCAAGACTACCCTAGCGGAAACTACGAGCAGTACTTC.

The rearrangement uses TRBV18 and TRBJ2-7; TRBD2 matches at 8 bases. The germline V gene has CDR1 KGHSH and CDR2 LQKENI. Trimming took 3 bases from V and 3 from J; bases not matched to a gene: 4. The CDR3 is made up of 14 amino acids. The CDR3 nucleotides are TGTGCCAGCTCACCCTCCGGGACTAGCTACGAGCAGTACTTC. Amino acids: CASSPSGTSYEQYF.

This rearrangement joins TRBV4-2 to TRBJ2-7; the match to TRBD2 covers 12 bases. From germline, CDR1 is LGHNA and CDR2 YNFKEQ. There are 16 residues in the CDR3. The ends lost 2 bases at V and 3 bases at J; junction bases unmatched: 5. Here the CDR3 DNA reads TGTGCCAGCAGCCAACCCAGACTAGCGGGAGTCTACGAGCAGTACTTC. Translation: CASSQPRLAGVYEQYF.

The CDR3 here is CATSDGTVYGYTF. CDR3 coding DNA: TGTGCCACCAGTGACGGGACAGTCTATGGCTACACCTTC. The rearrangement links TRBV24-1 to TRBJ1-2; TRBD1 matches at 7 bases. The V and J ends lost 4 bases and 4 bases, in that order; junction bases with no gene match: 2. Germline CDR1 KGHDR, CDR2 SFDVKD. The CDR3 covers 13 residues.

The chain employs TRBV2 and TRBJ2-7, with TRBD2 as a possible D gene (5 bases). Trimming took off 7 bases at V and 0 bases at J, with 16 bases between the two ends. Germline-derived CDR1 and CDR2 are SNHLY and FYNNEI. The CDR3 has 15 amino acids. The CDR3 is CASTSSGSSSYEQYF. CDR3 nucleotide sequence: TGTGCCAGCACCTCTTCGGGGAGTAGCTCCTACGAGCAGTACTTC.

The chain combines TRBV6-2 or TRBV6-3 with TRBJ2-7; TRBD2 matches 9 bases. The CDR3 has 15 residues. CDR1 and CDR2 (germline): MNHEY, SVGEGT. Trimming cost V 2 bases and J 0 bases; bases outside gene matches: 2. The CDR3 nucleotides are TGTGCCAGCAGTTACATGACTAGCGGCTCCTACGAGCAGTACTTC. Its translation: CASSYMTSGSYEQYF.

The genes are TRBV4-2 and TRBJ1-1, with TRBD1 matching 7 bases. The CDR3 is 15 amino acids. The junction had 7 bases not matched to a gene; V was cut back by 0 bases and J by 6 bases. Germline-derived CDR1 and CDR2 are LGHNA and YNFKEQ. The CDR3 loop reads CASSQDLGQGAEAFF. The CDR3 region has the DNA TGTGCCAGCAGCCAAGATCTAGGCCAGGGGGCTGAAGCTTTCTTT.

J is TRBJ2-6 and V is TRBV6-2 or TRBV6-3; D might be TRBD2 (7 bases). CDR1 is MNHEY, CDR2 SVGEGT, per germline. V lost 5 bases and J lost 0, with 17 bases in between. The CDR3 spans 18 residues. The CDR3: CASSTRGGGNSGANVLTF. CDR3 coding DNA: TGTGCCAGCAGTACCCGAGGGGGAGGGAACTCTGGGGCCAACGTCCTGACTTTC.

The sample holds many counts of this clone. This chain links TRBV14 with TRBJ2-1; 8 bases line up with TRBD1. V was pared by 4 bases and J by 5 bases, with 7 bases of the junction left unmatched. This CDR3 is 15 amino acids long. Germline CDR1 reads SGHDN; CDR2 reads FVKESK. This CDR3 reads CASSLGQESNNEQFF. The CDR3 nucleotides are TGTGCCAGCAGCCTGGGACAGGAGAGTAACAATGAGCAGTTCTTC.

The chain uses TRBV10-2 and TRBJ1-1, with 8 bases fitting TRBD1. Germline V gene lookup returns CDR1 WSHSY and CDR2 SAAADI. The CDR3 length is 11 residues. V shed 5 bases and J 8 bases; nucleotides not matched to a gene: 1. The CDR3 DNA sequence: TGCGCCAGCAGTAGGGACAGGGAAGCTTTCTTT. Protein product: CASSRDREAFF.